The clone carrying this T cell receptor (beta chain) was picked up a small number of times. Its antigen is not known. The sample comes from a study of beta chain features in type 1 diabetes. Study observations and caveats: Patients with Type 1 diabetes showed moderately but significantly shorter TCRB CDR3s in all four CD4+ subsets.

The length of the CDR3 is 14 residues. Unmatched junction bases numbered 3, after V lost 2 bases and J lost 4 bases. Per germline, CDR1 SEHNR and CDR2 FQNEAQ (reference sequence). A single heparinised draw of roughly 100 mL on average was taken per donor. Central memory, naive, regulatory and stem cell-like memory CD4+ cells were sorted by CD45RO/CCR7/CD25/CD127/CD95/CD27. The authors obtained over 95% purity in all sorted populations. Expressed TCRB transcripts were sequenced because the entire RNA isolate underwent reverse transcription. Clones were read by immunoSEQ multiplex PCR, and TCRdb kept only the in-frame ones, dropping some. The table records around 250,000 clones, around 22% of them present only once.

Sequenced sample: naive CD4+ T cells from blood. The clonotype was recovered from a woman aged 25 to 39 with type 1 diabetes. The chain joins TRBV7-9 to TRBJ2-7, with 9 bases lining up with TRBD1. The CDR3 sequence is CASSLTGGDYEQYF. The CDR3 DNA follows: TGTGCCAGCAGCTTAACAGGGGGCGATTACGAGCAGTACTTC.